This entry lists 25 T cell receptor beta chains sequenced from one sample in a study of technical replicates of blood from several donors (dated by TCRdb to between 2016 and 2019). Library construction relied on the immunoSEQ multiplex PCR assay. TCRdb carries this immuneACCESS record with in-frame sequences only. Its versions omit some clonotypes, under half of them owing to an unresolved V gene in the studies checked, with the rest unexplained. The sample includes 75,000 to 95,000 clones, with over 90% observed a single time. The ten largest clones represent about 0.4% of the sample. Sequenced material: T cells isolated from PBMCs. These receptors all stem from a human donor in good health.

This chain uses TRBV1 with TRBJ2-7; TRBD2 reflects the table's D call only, with no check against the DNA. TRBV1 is a known pseudogene. The CDR3 sequence is 18 residues long. The CDR3 loop reads CTRIGTSGRAGDTYEQYF. The CDR3, as DNA: TGCACCAGGATTGGGACTAGCGGGAGGGCAGGGGATACTTACGAGCAGTACTTC.

V gene TRBV7-9 combines with J gene TRBJ2-7; D perhaps matches TRBD2 (6 bases). CDR1 is SEHNR and CDR2 is FQNEAQ in the germline V gene (reference sequence). Trimming cost V 2 bases and J 2 bases, with 13 bases left between them. The CDR3 loop spans 15 amino acids. The DNA for the CDR3 is TGTGCCAGCAGCTTAATTTCTGGAGGGGCCTACGAGCAGTACTTC. Its protein is CASSLISGGAYEQYF. Using reference TRBV7-9 and TRBJ2-7 for the parts outside the CDR3, the full variable domain is DTGVSQNPRHKITKRGQNVTFRCDPISEHNRLYWYRQTLGQGPEFLTYFQNEAQLEKSRLLSDRFSAERPKGSFSTLEIQRTEQGDSAMYLCASSLISGGAYEQYFGPGTRLTVT.

The chain joins TRBV7-9 to TRBJ2-7; 12 bases match TRBD2. This CDR3 comprises 15 residues. J was trimmed by 3 bases and V by 5 bases; bases with no gene match: 5. CDR1 is SEHNR, CDR2 FQNEAQ, per germline (reference sequence). Here the CDR3 DNA reads TGTGCCAGCAGCCCTAGACTAGCGGGAGTCTACGAGCAGTACTTC. As protein: CASSPRLAGVYEQYF.

The rearrangement joins TRBV7-2 to TRBJ2-7; tentative D call: TRBD1 (6 bases). CDR1 and CDR2 (germline): SGHTA, FQGNSA. The CDR3 extends over 13 amino acids. V lost 3 bases and J 3 bases, leaving 9 bases between the germline ends. The CDR3 here is CASSLGAFYEQYF. DNA of the CDR3: TGTGCCAGCAGCTTGGGGGCATTCTACGAGCAGTACTTC.

This clone has a single count. This chain uses TRBV9 with TRBJ2-3; a weak D match, TRBD2 (6 bases). The CDR3 extends over 14 amino acids. Trimming took off 4 bases at V and 2 bases at J, with 11 bases between the two ends. Per the germline V gene, CDR1 is SGDLS and CDR2 is YYNGEE. CDR3 DNA sequence: TGTGCCAGCAGCCTGAGGACTATCACAGATACGCAGTATTTT. The encoded protein is CASSLRTITDTQYF. The full variable domain, completed using reference TRBV9 and TRBJ2-3, is DSGVTQTPKHLITATGQRVTLRCSPRSGDLSVYWYQQSLDQGLQFLIQYYNGEERAKGNILERFSAQQFPDLHSELNLSSLELGDSALYFCASSLRTITDTQYFGPGTRLTVL.

The CDR3 loop is CASSLLRMNTGELFF. CDR3 in DNA: TGTGCCAGCAGCTTGTTGCGGATGAACACCGGGGAGCTGTTTTTT. V and J are TRBV5-6 and TRBJ2-2; unclear D gene. The germline CDR1 and CDR2 sequences are SGHDT and YYEEEE. This CDR3 contains 15 residues. Trimming left V 1 base short and J 1 base short, with 8 bases between. The entire variable domain, with the rest obtained from reference TRBV5-6 and TRBJ2-2, is as follows: DAGVTQSPTHLIKTRGQQVTLRCSPKSGHDTVSWYQQALGQGPQFIFQYYEEEERQRGNFPDRFSGHQFPNYSSELNVNALLLGDSALYLCASSLLRMNTGELFFGEGSRLTVL.

V and J are TRBV9 and TRBJ2-7; D is unclear. Trimming stripped 0 bases from V and 2 bases from J, with 9 bases between. The CDR3 spans 14 residues. Germline V gene sequence: CDR1 SGDLS, CDR2 YYNGEE. Written as DNA, the CDR3 is TGTGCCAGCAGCGTAGGACATTTTACCTACGAGCAGTACTTC. Its protein is CASSVGHFTYEQYF. The whole variable domain, filled in from reference TRBV9 and TRBJ2-7, reads DSGVTQTPKHLITATGQRVTLRCSPRSGDLSVYWYQQSLDQGLQFLIQYYNGEERAKGNILERFSAQQFPDLHSELNLSSLELGDSALYFCASSVGHFTYEQYFGPGTRLTVT.

The chain carries TRBV28 and TRBJ1-2; a weak D match, TRBD1 (6 bases). This CDR3 has 13 amino acids. CDR1 is MDHEN, CDR2 SYDVKM, per germline. Trimming pared 5 bases from V and 2 bases from J, leaving 9 bases between. The chain's CDR3 is CASSRTENYGYTF. In DNA, the CDR3 is TGTGCCAGCAGTCGGACAGAGAACTATGGCTACACCTTC.

The J gene is TRBJ1-1, the V gene TRBV27; 9 positions match TRBD1. This CDR3 is built from 15 residues. The germline V gene encodes CDR1 MNHEY and CDR2 SMNVEV (reference sequence). V dropped 3 bases and J dropped 5; count of bases not matched to a gene: 7. CDR3 region: CASSLRQGGGTEAFF. The CDR3 DNA is TGTGCCAGCAGTTTGAGACAGGGGGGAGGTACTGAAGCTTTCTTT.

In nucleotides, the CDR3 is TGTGCCAGCATGGGAGGGGCACACGAGCAGTACTTC. Amino acids: CASMGGAHEQYF. J is TRBJ2-7 and V is TRBV7-9, with 7 bases matching TRBD2. CDR1 is SEHNR, CDR2 FQNEAQ, per germline (reference sequence). The CDR3 has 12 amino acids. V trimming: 7 bases; J trimming: 5 bases; junction bases outside the gene matches: 5.

This clone was seen a few times. The chain joins TRBV4-3 to TRBJ1-5; a weak D match, TRBD1 (6 bases). The germline V gene has CDR1 LGHNA and CDR2 YSLEER. Trimming pared 0 bases from V and 1 base from J, leaving 13 bases between. The CDR3 is 17 amino acids. CDR3 DNA sequence: TGCGCCAGCAGCCAAGATCACGGGACAAGAAGCAATCAGCCCCAGCATTTT. It is translated as CASSQDHGTRSNQPQHF.

V is TRBV6-1 and J is TRBJ1-5; D is perhaps TRBD1 (5 bases). V lost 2 bases, J lost 6 bases, and 14 bases lay in between. The CDR3 extends over 15 amino acids. CDR1 is MNHNS, CDR2 SASEGT, per germline. In DNA form, the CDR3 reads TGTGCCAGCAGTGAACCCGGGGGTCTCGGTCAGCCCCAGCATTTT. Its translation is CASSEPGGLGQPQHF.

This rearrangement joins TRBV6-6 to TRBJ2-5; D is unclear. Trimming removed 6 bases at V and 1 base at J, with 15 bases between. CDR1 MNHNY and CDR2 SVGAGI come from the germline V gene (reference sequence). The CDR3 has 15 amino acids. CDR3 nucleotides: TGTGCCAGCAGCCACGATGGTGGCTCCCAAGAGACCCAGTACTTC. It encodes CASSHDGGSQETQYF.

V gene TRBV19 combines with J gene TRBJ2-7, with D possibly matching TRBD2 (5 bases). Per germline, CDR1 LNHDA and CDR2 SQIVND (reference sequence). The CDR3 runs to 14 residues. Trimming cost V 5 bases and J 0 bases, with 11 bases left between them. The CDR3 region has the DNA TGTGCCAGTAGTGGCTCGCGGGCCTCCTACGAGCAGTACTTC. Amino acids: CASSGSRASYEQYF.

This clone was counted a single time. The chain joins TRBV30 to TRBJ1-3; D is ambiguous. Germline V gene sequence: CDR1 GTSNPN, CDR2 SVGIG (reference sequence). The CDR3 covers 12 residues. Trimming left V 4 bases short and J 6 bases short, with 10 bases between. CDR3 in DNA: TGTGCCTGGACTACAGTTTTAAACACCATATATTTT. This gives the protein CAWTTVLNTIYF.

The chain is built from TRBV5-1 and TRBJ2-1, with 8 bases aligning to TRBD2. CDR3 length: 16 amino acids. The trim removed 1 base at V and 8 bases at J, leaving 11 bases unmatched. Per germline, CDR1 SGHRS and CDR2 YFSETQ. CDR3 DNA sequence: TGCGCCAGCAGCTTGAATGTCGGGAGGGCCGAAGATGAGCAGTTCTTC. The encoded protein is CASSLNVGRAEDEQFF. Supplemented by reference TRBV5-1 and TRBJ2-1, the full variable domain reads KAGVTQTPRYLIKTRGQQVTLSCSPISGHRSVSWYQQTPGQGLQFLFEYFSETQRNKGNFPGRFSGRQFSNSRSEMNVSTLELGDSALYLCASSLNVGRAEDEQFFGPGTRLTVL.

This clone has just a few counts. V usage is TRBV29-1 and J usage is TRBJ2-7; TRBD1 matches at 10 bases. This CDR3 is built from 11 residues. V trimming: 4 bases; J trimming: 8 bases; junction bases outside the gene matches: 2. CDR1 is SQVTM, CDR2 ANQGSEA, per germline. The CDR3 sequence is CSVGQGAKQYF. CDR3 nucleotides: TGCAGCGTTGGACAGGGGGCAAAGCAGTACTTC.

V usage is TRBV6-6 and J usage is TRBJ1-3, with D possibly TRBD1 on 5 matching bases. The CDR3 runs 14 residues. Deletions cut 1 base from V and 8 bases from J, with 12 bases between. CDR1 MNHNY and CDR2 SVGAGI come from the germline V gene (reference sequence). CDR3 region: CASSYYGGRDTIYF. CDR3 sequence (DNA): TGTGCCAGCAGTTACTACGGGGGTCGGGACACCATATATTTT.

DNA of the CDR3: TGTGCCAGCACCTGGGGAGGATTGTCCGCCGGGGAGCTGTTTTTT. As protein: CASTWGGLSAGELFF. V and J are TRBV27 and TRBJ2-2; maybe TRBD2 (6 bases). The CDR3 totals 15 residues. The ends were cut back, 7 bases at V and 6 bases at J, with 18 bases in the middle. Germline V gives CDR1 MNHEY, CDR2 SMNVEV (reference sequence).

The CDR3 sequence: CASSPPSEQETQYF. The DNA of the CDR3 is TGTGCCAGCAGCCCCCCTAGTGAACAAGAGACCCAGTACTTC. The genes are TRBV11-3 and TRBJ2-5; D remains ambiguous. With 5 bases removed from V and 2 bases from J, the gap between germline ends came to 12 bases. In germline, CDR1 is SGHNT, CDR2 YENEEA. The CDR3 covers 14 residues.

The chain carries TRBV15 and TRBJ2-1, with 9 bases identical to TRBD2. CDR1 is LNHNV, CDR2 YYDKDF, per germline (reference sequence). The CDR3 has 17 residues. V was pared by 1 base and J by 0 bases, with 4 bases of the junction left unmatched. The CDR3 DNA sequence: TGTGCCACCAGCAGAGTGACTAGCGGTAGCTCCTACAATGAGCAGTTCTTC. Amino acids: CATSRVTSGSSYNEQFF.

The chain links TRBV5-1 to TRBJ2-3, with D perhaps TRBD2 (6 bases). This CDR3 region has 16 residues. The germline CDR1 and CDR2 sequences are SGHRS and YFSETQ. V was trimmed by 4 bases and J by 1 base, leaving 16 bases between them. The CDR3 spells CASSPLGGIRTDTQYF. In DNA form, the CDR3 reads TGCGCCAGCAGCCCCCTGGGCGGGATACGCACAGATACGCAGTATTTT.

V is TRBV30 and J is TRBJ1-2; D gene unclear. Germline V gives CDR1 GTSNPN, CDR2 SVGIG (reference sequence). Trimming left V 0 bases short and J 1 base short, with 12 bases between. CDR3 length: 15 amino acids. CDR3 sequence reads: CAWSVRLRFNYGYTF. The CDR3 region has the DNA TGTGCCTGGAGTGTACGTTTGCGATTTAACTATGGCTACACCTTC.

This clone was recorded only once. The rearrangement uses TRBV18 and TRBJ1-3, with no clear D. Trimming removed 5 bases from V and 0 bases from J, with 14 bases in between. The CDR3 is 16 amino acids. Germline V gives CDR1 KGHSH, CDR2 LQKENI. The CDR3 DNA reads TGTGCCAGCTCATCAGAAAGTATTATCTCTGGAAACACCATATATTTT. Translating it yields CASSSESIISGNTIYF.

The CDR3 DNA reads TGTGCCTTTCTAGACGGTTCGGGGGCCAAAAACATTCAGTACTTC. It encodes CAFLDGSGAKNIQYF. The gene calls are TRBV30 and TRBJ2-4, with D perhaps matching TRBD2 (5 bases). This CDR3 has 15 residues. Trimming took 7 bases from V and 1 from J, leaving 17 bases between them. CDR1 and CDR2 (germline): GTSNPN, SVGIG (reference sequence).